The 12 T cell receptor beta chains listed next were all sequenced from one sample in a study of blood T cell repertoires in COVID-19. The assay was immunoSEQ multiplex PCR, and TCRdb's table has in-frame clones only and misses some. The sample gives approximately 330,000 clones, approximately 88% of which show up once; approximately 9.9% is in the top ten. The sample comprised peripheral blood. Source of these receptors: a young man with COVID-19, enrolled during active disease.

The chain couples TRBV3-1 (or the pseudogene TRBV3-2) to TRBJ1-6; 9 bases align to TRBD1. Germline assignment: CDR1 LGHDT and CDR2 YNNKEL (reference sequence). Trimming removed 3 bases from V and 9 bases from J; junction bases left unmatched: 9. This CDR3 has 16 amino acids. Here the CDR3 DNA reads TGTGCCAGCAGCCACTCGGGACAGGGTTTAGGTTCACCCCTCCACTTT. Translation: CASSHSGQGLGSPLHF.

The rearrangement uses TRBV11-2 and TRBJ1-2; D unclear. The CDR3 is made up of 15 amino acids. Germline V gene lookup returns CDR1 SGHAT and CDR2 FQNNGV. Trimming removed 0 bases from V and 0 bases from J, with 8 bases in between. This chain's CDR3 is CASSLEVAPNYGYTF. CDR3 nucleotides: TGTGCCAGCAGCTTAGAGGTGGCACCTAACTATGGCTACACCTTC. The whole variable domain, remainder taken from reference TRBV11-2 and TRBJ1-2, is EAGVAQSPRYKIIEKRQSVAFWCNPISGHATLYWYQQILGQGPKLLIQFQNNGVVDDSQLPKDRFSAERLKGVDSTLKIQPAKLEDSAVYLCASSLEVAPNYGYTFGSGTRLTVV.

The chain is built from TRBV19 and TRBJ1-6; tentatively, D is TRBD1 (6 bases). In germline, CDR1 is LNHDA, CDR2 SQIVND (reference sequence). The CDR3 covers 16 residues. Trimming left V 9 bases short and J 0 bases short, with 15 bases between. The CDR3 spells CARPGQCSSYNSPLHF. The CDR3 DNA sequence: TGTGCCAGGCCCGGACAGTGCAGCTCCTATAATTCACCCCTCCACTTT.

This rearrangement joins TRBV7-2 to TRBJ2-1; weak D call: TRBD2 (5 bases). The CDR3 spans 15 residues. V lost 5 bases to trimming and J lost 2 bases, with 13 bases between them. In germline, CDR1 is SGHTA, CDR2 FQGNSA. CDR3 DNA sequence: TGTGCCAGCAGCCCAGGACTTAGCCCCTACAATGAGCAGTTCTTC. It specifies CASSPGLSPYNEQFF. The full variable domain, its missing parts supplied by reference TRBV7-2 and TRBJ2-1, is GAGVSQSPSNKVTEKGKDVELRCDPISGHTALYWYRQSLGQGLEFLIYFQGNSAPDKSGLPSDRFSAERTGGSVSTLTIQRTQQEDSAVYLCASSPGLSPYNEQFFGPGTRLTVL.

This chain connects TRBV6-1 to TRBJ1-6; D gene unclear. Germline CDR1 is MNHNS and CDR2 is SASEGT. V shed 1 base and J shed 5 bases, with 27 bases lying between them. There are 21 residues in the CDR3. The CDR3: CASSEVDGVHMVAPNNSPLHF. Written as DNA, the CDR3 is TGTGCCAGCAGTGAAGTCGACGGGGTCCATATGGTAGCCCCAAATAATTCACCCCTCCACTTT.

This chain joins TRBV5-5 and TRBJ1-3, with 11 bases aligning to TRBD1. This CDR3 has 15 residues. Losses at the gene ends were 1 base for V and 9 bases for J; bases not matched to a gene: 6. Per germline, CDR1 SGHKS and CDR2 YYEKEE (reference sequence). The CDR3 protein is CASSLNAGTGGTIYF. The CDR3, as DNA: TGTGCCAGCAGCTTGAACGCCGGGACAGGGGGCACCATATATTTT.

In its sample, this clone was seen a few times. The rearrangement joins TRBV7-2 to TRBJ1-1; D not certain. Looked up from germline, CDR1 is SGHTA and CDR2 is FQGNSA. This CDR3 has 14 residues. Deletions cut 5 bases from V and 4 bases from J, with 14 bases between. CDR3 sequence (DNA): TGTGCCAGCAGCCGGGAAGGCCGGGGCACTGAAGCTTTCTTT. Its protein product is CASSREGRGTEAFF.

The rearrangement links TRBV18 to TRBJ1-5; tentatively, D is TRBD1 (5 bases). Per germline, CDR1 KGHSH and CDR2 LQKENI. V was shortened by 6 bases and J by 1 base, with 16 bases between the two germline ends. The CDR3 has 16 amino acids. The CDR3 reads CASSRSGPMSNQPQHF. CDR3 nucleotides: TGTGCCAGCTCCCGGTCAGGGCCCATGAGCAATCAGCCCCAGCATTTT.

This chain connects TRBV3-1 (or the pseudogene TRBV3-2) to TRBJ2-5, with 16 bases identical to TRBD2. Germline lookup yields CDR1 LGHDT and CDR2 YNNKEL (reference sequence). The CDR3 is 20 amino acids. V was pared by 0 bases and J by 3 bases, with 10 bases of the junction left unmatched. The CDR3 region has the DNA TGTGCCAGCAGCCAAGATCCCGGGACTAGCGGGAGGGGGGAGGAAGAGACCCAGTACTTC. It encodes CASSQDPGTSGRGEEETQYF.

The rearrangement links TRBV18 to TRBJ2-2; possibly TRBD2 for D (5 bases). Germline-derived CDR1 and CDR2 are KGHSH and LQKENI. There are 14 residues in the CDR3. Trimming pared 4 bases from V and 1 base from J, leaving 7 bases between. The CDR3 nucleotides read TGTGCCAGCTCACGGACTGAGAACACCGGGGAGCTGTTTTTT. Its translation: CASSRTENTGELFF.

The CDR3, as DNA: TGTGCCAGCAGCTTGTTTCGGGGAACAAAGGAGAACACTGAAGCTTTCTTT. It yields the protein CASSLFRGTKENTEAFF. The chain is built from TRBV5-6 and TRBJ1-1; no clear D. V was shortened by 1 base and J by 1 base, with 17 bases between the two germline ends. The CDR3 covers 17 residues. Germline lookup yields CDR1 SGHDT and CDR2 YYEEEE.

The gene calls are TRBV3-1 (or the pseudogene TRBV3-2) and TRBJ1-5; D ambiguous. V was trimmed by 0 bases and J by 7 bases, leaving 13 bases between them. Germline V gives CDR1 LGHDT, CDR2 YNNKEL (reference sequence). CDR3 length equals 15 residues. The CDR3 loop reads CASSQERWGDQPQHF. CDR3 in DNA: TGTGCCAGCAGCCAAGAAAGGTGGGGAGACCAGCCCCAGCATTTT.